Included here is one T cell receptor (beta chain) sequence, with context. Profiling relied on immunoSEQ multiplex PCR, and the TCRdb table lists in-frame clones only, not all of them. The profile shows some 130,000 clones, roughly nine tenths of them singletons. This record belongs to a study of cytomegalovirus exposure and HLA in healthy donors. Germline values: CDR1 SGDLS, CDR2 YYNGEE. The CDR3 extends over 11 amino acids. The V end was cut by 6 bases, the J end by 6 bases, with 6 bases between. This TCR came from a woman between 18 and 30 years old in good health and CMV-seronegative. The sequenced sample was PBMCs. The rearrangement uses TRBV9 and TRBJ2-2; no firm D call. The CDR3 nucleotides read TGTGCCAGCACCTTGTCCGGGGAGCTGTTTTTT. Translation gives CASTLSGELFF. Based on the CDR3 plus reference TRBV9 and TRBJ2-2, the full variable domain is DSGVTQTPKHLITATGQRVTLRCSPRSGDLSVYWYQQSLDQGLQFLIQYYNGEERAKGNILERFSAQQFPDLHSELNLSSLELGDSALYFCASTLSGELFFGEGSRLTVL.